This T cell receptor (beta chain) was documented in a study of response to subunit inactivated influenza vaccine. TCRdb redid the calling of the RT-PCR reads with MiXCR, one entry per CDR3 protein. Among under 500,000 distinct CDR3 sequences listed, approximately 11% were seen once. Findings and caveats of the study: Seasonal influenza vaccination, on each occasion, was suggested by the authors to recruit few new T cells.

Worth noting for this clonotype: Its antigen is currently unknown.

CDR1 SGHTA and CDR2 FQGNSA come from the germline V gene. Trimming left V 5 bases short and J 0 bases short, with 14 bases between. The CDR3 covers 15 residues. The rearrangement links TRBV7-2 to TRBJ2-7; D remains ambiguous. The TCR originated in a man aged 45-65 years who received an inactivated influenza vaccine. The sample was PBMCs from blood, taken more than 35 days after vaccination. CDR3 DNA: TGTGCCAGCAGCGGTCTGGCGGCCAGCTCCTACGAGCAGTACTTC. Translated: CASSGLAASSYEQYF.